Listed here are 21 T cell receptor beta chains from one sample, sequenced in a study of T cells after posttransplantation cyclophosphamide. Sequenced by immunoSEQ multiplex PCR; TCRdb stores in-frame clones only, minus some. There are approximately 26,000 clones in the sample, none observed a single time. Sequences were obtained from PBMCs. These receptors came from a woman aged 50 to 60 in good health, CMV-negative, and a related stem cell transplant donor.

This clone was recorded many times. This chain connects TRBV6-6 to TRBJ2-7, with 10 bases fitting TRBD2. The trim removed 5 bases at V and 1 base at J, leaving 8 bases unmatched. This CDR3 spans 16 amino acids. Per the germline V gene, CDR1 is MNHNY and CDR2 is SVGAGI (reference sequence). The CDR3 region has the DNA TGTGCCAGCAGTCACCCTAGCGGGAGACCGTCCTACGAGCAGTACTTC. Its protein product is CASSHPSGRPSYEQYF.

This clone was observed many times. V usage is TRBV9 and J usage is TRBJ1-1; D is perhaps TRBD1 (5 bases). V lost 4 bases to trimming and J lost 2 bases, with 12 bases between them. Germline CDR1 is SGDLS and CDR2 is YYNGEE. CDR3 length: 14 residues. The CDR3 loop reads CASSSGTGNTEAFF. CDR3 DNA sequence: TGTGCCAGCAGCTCCGGGACTGGAAACACTGAAGCTTTCTTT.

By proportion, this clone is medium-sized (0.01 to 0.1%). The V gene is TRBV11-1, the J gene TRBJ1-1; no definite D call. Looked up from germline, CDR1 is SGHAT and CDR2 is FQDESV (reference sequence). This CDR3 contains 14 residues. Trimming removed 5 bases from V and 0 bases from J, with 10 bases in between. CDR3 sequence reads: CASSPPSVNTEAFF. The DNA for the CDR3 is TGTGCCAGCAGCCCCCCCTCAGTGAACACTGAAGCTTTCTTT.

The rearrangement uses TRBV5-5 and TRBJ2-5; perhaps TRBD2 as D (7 bases). Matching the DNA end better, TRBJ2-7 makes the J call doubtful. This CDR3 spans 13 amino acids. Germline assignment: CDR1 SGHKS and CDR2 YYEKEE (reference sequence). CDR3 in DNA: TGTGCCAGCAGCTTCGGGGGGCTGGACGAGCAGTACTTC. It specifies CASSFGGLDEQYF.

At least ten counts were recorded for this clone. The chain is built from TRBV19 and TRBJ1-2; D gene unclear. The CDR3 contains 14 residues. Deletions cut 4 bases from V and 6 bases from J, with 15 bases between. Germline V gives CDR1 LNHDA, CDR2 SQIVND (reference sequence). CDR3 loop: CASSKETEHDGYTF. The CDR3 nucleotides read TGTGCCAGTAGTAAGGAGACCGAGCATGATGGCTACACCTTC.

This clone was counted many times. The V gene is TRBV19, the J gene TRBJ1-5; 9 bases agree with TRBD1. CDR3 size: 16 residues. V lost 3 bases to trimming and J lost 7 bases; unmatched junction nucleotides: 10. Germline V CDR1 and CDR2: LNHDA, SQIVND (reference sequence). The CDR3 region is CASSMENRGRGQPQHF. CDR3 coding DNA: TGTGCCAGTAGTATGGAGAACAGGGGGCGCGGACAGCCCCAGCATTTT.

This clone has ten or more counts. The rearrangement joins TRBV5-8 to TRBJ2-2; tentatively, D is TRBD1 (6 bases). Germline CDR1 SGHTS, CDR2 YDEGEE. V lost 1 base and J 2 bases, leaving 9 bases between the germline ends. The CDR3 has 15 residues. The CDR3 nucleotides are TGTGCCAGCAGCTTGCCAGGGGTTAACACCGGGGAGCTGTTTTTT. It yields the protein CASSLPGVNTGELFF.

This clone was seen ten or more times. J is TRBJ1-1 and V is TRBV6-1; D unresolved. Per germline, CDR1 MNHNS and CDR2 SASEGT. This CDR3 region has 14 residues. Deletions cut 7 bases from V and 1 base from J, with 13 bases between. The CDR3 loop is CASISRGPNTEAFF. Here the CDR3 DNA reads TGTGCCAGCATAAGTCGGGGTCCGAACACTGAAGCTTTCTTT.

In its sample, this clone was seen many times. This chain connects TRBV27 to TRBJ1-1, with 9 bases aligning to TRBD1. The CDR3 is 17 amino acids. Germline assignment: CDR1 MNHEY and CDR2 SMNVEV (reference sequence). The V gene end was trimmed by 2 bases and the J gene end by 8 bases; junction bases not matched to a gene: 15. The CDR3 sequence is CASSLEGPTGGEGEAFF. CDR3 nucleotide sequence: TGTGCCAGCAGTTTAGAGGGACCTACAGGGGGCGAGGGGGAAGCTTTCTTT.

This clone was counted at least ten times. This chain uses TRBV4-3 with TRBJ2-5; the D is unclear. The V end lost 0 bases, the J end lost 3 bases, and 5 bases lay between the germline ends. Germline CDR1 reads LGHNA; CDR2 reads YSLEER. This CDR3 comprises 13 residues. In nucleotides, the CDR3 is TGCGCCAGCAGCCAAGATCGAGAAGAGACCCAGTACTTC. As protein: CASSQDREETQYF.

This clone was recorded at least ten times. The chain employs TRBV13 and TRBJ2-1, with TRBD2 matching over 7 bases. CDR1 is PRHDT and CDR2 is FYEKMQ in the germline V gene (reference sequence). CDR3 length: 13 residues. The ends lost 5 bases at V and 6 bases at J; junction bases unmatched: 4. CDR3 loop: CASSPGGVNEQFF. The CDR3 DNA reads TGTGCCAGCAGCCCTGGGGGGGTCAATGAGCAGTTCTTC.

This clone was detected many times. V gene TRBV4-3 combines with J gene TRBJ1-4; the D gene is possibly TRBD1 (5 bases). CDR1 is LGHNA and CDR2 is YSLEER in the germline V gene. This CDR3 has 13 amino acids. Trimming pared 0 bases from V and 14 bases from J, leaving 13 bases between. CDR3 nucleotide sequence: TGCGCCAGCAGCCAAGATCTGGAGGGGTCCCTGTTTTTT. Protein: CASSQDLEGSLFF.

In this sample, this clone turned up many times. This chain connects TRBV28 to TRBJ2-1; D is ambiguous. The CDR3 is made up of 14 amino acids. Germline CDR1 reads MDHEN; CDR2 reads SYDVKM. V gave up 8 bases and J gave up 1 base, with 12 bases separating them. This CDR3 is CASETPISYNEQFF. The CDR3, as DNA: TGTGCCAGCGAGACACCGATTTCCTACAATGAGCAGTTCTTC.

In this sample, this clone turned up many times. The V and J genes are TRBV5-6 and TRBJ2-2; possible D gene TRBD1, 6 bases. The CDR3 extends over 13 amino acids. Trimming shortened V by 6 bases and J by 6 bases, and 12 bases separated the two germline ends. Germline CDR1 SGHDT, CDR2 YYEEEE. The CDR3 DNA follows: TGTGCCAGCACCGGGACATTCTCCGGGGAGCTGTTTTTT. It codes for CASTGTFSGELFF.

This clone was detected ten times or more. This CDR3 is also generated by other DNA sequences in the sample. The J gene is TRBJ2-1, the V gene TRBV9; 10 nucleotides line up with TRBD1. Germline V gene data show CDR1 as SGDLS and CDR2 as YYNGEE. With 2 bases clipped from V and 3 bases from J, the junction kept 5 bases outside the gene matches. The CDR3 loop spans 16 amino acids. CDR3 sequence (DNA): TGTGCCAGCAGCGTCCGAGACAGGGGGCGCTACAATGAGCAGTTCTTC. Protein sequence: CASSVRDRGRYNEQFF.

This clone was detected ten times or more. This rearrangement joins TRBV6-1 to TRBJ2-3; D perhaps matches TRBD2 (6 bases). The V end was cut by 4 bases, the J end by 1 base, with 9 bases between. The CDR3 consists of 14 residues. Germline V gene sequence: CDR1 MNHNS, CDR2 SASEGT. The CDR3, as DNA: TGTGCCAGCAGTGCGGGAGCGGGCACAGATACGCAGTATTTT. Encoded protein: CASSAGAGTDTQYF.

This clone was detected ten times or more. This sequence joins TRBV27 and TRBJ2-7; 11 nucleotides agree with TRBD2. V shed 8 bases, J shed 2 bases, and the junction held 8 bases outside the gene matches. Germline V gene data show CDR1 as MNHEY and CDR2 as SMNVEV (reference sequence). CDR3 length equals 15 residues. CDR3 bases: TGTGCCAGCGCCCTAGCTAGCGGGAGGCCCTACGAGCAGTACTTC. This gives the protein CASALASGRPYEQYF.

This clone was seen ten or more times. The V and J genes are TRBV9 and TRBJ2-3, with a tentative D call TRBD2 (5 bases). The germline V gene encodes CDR1 SGDLS and CDR2 YYNGEE. This CDR3 region has 16 residues. V gave up 4 bases and J gave up 0 bases, with 15 bases separating them. The CDR3 is CASSPRPTGSTDTQYF. The CDR3 DNA sequence: TGTGCCAGCAGCCCCCGACCGACGGGGAGCACAGATACGCAGTATTTT.

This clone was seen ten or more times. The chain employs TRBV11-2 and TRBJ1-3; TRBD1 matches at 7 bases. CDR1 is SGHAT, CDR2 FQNNGV, per germline. Trimming cost V 5 bases and J 4 bases; bases outside gene matches: 11. This CDR3 contains 16 residues. The CDR3 region has the DNA TGTGCCAGCAGCCCCAGACAGGGTCGGGAAGGAAACACCATATATTTT. Amino acid sequence: CASSPRQGREGNTIYF.

This clone was detected many times. The CDR3 loop reads CASSLSTGRFDYNEQFF. Here the CDR3 DNA reads TGTGCCAGCAGTTTATCGACAGGGAGGTTCGACTACAATGAGCAGTTCTTC. The gene calls are TRBV27 and TRBJ2-1; a possible D gene is TRBD1 (7 bases). Trimming took off 0 bases at V and 3 bases at J, with 15 bases between the two ends. CDR1 and CDR2 from the germline V gene are MNHEY and SMNVEV (reference sequence). This CDR3 spans 17 amino acids.

This clone was observed many times. V gene TRBV14 combines with J gene TRBJ2-1; 9 bases line up with TRBD2. V was clipped by 2 bases and J by 6 bases; unmatched bases: 2. This CDR3 is built from 14 residues. Germline-derived CDR1 and CDR2 are SGHDN and FVKESK. The CDR3 spells CASSQLAGRNEQFF. DNA for the CDR3: TGTGCCAGCAGCCAACTAGCGGGACGCAATGAGCAGTTCTTC.